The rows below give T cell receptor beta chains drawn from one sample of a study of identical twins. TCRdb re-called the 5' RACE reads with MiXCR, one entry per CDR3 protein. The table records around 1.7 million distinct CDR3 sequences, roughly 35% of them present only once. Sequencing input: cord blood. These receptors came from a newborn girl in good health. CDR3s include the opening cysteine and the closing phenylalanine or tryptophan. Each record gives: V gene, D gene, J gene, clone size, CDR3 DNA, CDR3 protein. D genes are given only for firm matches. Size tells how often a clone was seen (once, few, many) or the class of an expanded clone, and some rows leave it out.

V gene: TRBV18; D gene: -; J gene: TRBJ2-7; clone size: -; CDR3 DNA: TGTGCCAGCTCACCACCGGGAATGGACGAGCAGTACTTC; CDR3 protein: CASSPPGMDEQYF
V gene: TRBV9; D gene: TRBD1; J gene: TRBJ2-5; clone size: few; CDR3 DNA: TGTGCCAGCAGCGCAGGACAGGGGACAAACAATGAGCAGTACTTC; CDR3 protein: CASSAGQGTNNEQYF
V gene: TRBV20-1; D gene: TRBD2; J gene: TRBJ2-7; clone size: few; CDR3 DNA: TGCAGTGCTCTCGGGACTAGCGGGGGTTACGAGCAGTACTTC; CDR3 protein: CSALGTSGGYEQYF
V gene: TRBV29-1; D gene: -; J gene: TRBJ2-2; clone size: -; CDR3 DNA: TGCAGCGTTGGAGGCGGCAACACCGGGGAGCTGTTTTTT; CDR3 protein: CSVGGGNTGELFF
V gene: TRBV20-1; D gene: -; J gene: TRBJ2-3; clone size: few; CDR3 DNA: TGCAGTGCTAGAGTCCGGGGAGCCGCAGATACGCAGTATTTT; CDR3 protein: CSARVRGAADTQYF
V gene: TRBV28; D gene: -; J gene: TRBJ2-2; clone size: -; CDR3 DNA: TGTGCCAGCACCGGGTCCCCGATTGGGGAGCTGTTTTTT; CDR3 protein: CASTGSPIGELFF
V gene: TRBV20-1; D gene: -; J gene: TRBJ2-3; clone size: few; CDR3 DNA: TGCAGTGGGGCCAAAAGCACAGATACGCAGTATTTT; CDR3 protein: CSGAKSTDTQYF
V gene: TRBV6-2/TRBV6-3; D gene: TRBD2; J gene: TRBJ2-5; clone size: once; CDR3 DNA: TGTGCCAGCGAAGTCCTAGCGGGAGAAAGTGGCTGGGAGACCCAGTACTTC; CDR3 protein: CASEVLAGESGWETQYF
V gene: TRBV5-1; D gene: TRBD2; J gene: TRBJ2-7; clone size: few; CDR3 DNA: TGCGCCAGCAGCTTGCAGGGCCTAGCGGGATTGTACGAGCAGTACTTC; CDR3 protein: CASSLQGLAGLYEQYF
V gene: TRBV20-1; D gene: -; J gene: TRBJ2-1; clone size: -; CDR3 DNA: TGCAGTGCTAGAGTCGGGGTAGGTGAGCAGTTCTTC; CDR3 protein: CSARVGVGEQFF
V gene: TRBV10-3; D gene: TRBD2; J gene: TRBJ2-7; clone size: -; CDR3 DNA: TGTGCCATCAGTGAGTGGGCGGGGGACTACGAGCAGTACTTC; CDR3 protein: CAISEWAGDYEQYF
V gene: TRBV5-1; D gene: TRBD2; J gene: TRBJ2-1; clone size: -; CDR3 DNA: TGCGCCAGCAGCAAGGGACTAGCGGGAGGGCGACAGTACAATGAGCAGTTCTTC; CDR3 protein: CASSKGLAGGRQYNEQFF
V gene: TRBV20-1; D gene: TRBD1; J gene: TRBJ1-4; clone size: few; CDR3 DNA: TGCAGTGCTTCGCCCCCTCGACAGGGAGGTGTTGAAAAACTGTTTTTT; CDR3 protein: CSASPPRQGGVEKLFF
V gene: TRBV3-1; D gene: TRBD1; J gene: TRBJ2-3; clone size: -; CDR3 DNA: TGTGCCAGCAGCCCCGGGACAGACCCCACAGATACGCAGTATTTT; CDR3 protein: CASSPGTDPTDTQYF
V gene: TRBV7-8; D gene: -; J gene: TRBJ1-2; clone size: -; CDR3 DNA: TGTGCCAGCAGCACTCGTCCTAACTATGGCTACACCTTC; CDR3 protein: CASSTRPNYGYTF
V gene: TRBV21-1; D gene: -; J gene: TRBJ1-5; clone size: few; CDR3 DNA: TGTGCCAGCAGCAAACAGGATCAGCCCCAGCATTTT; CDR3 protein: CASSKQDQPQHF
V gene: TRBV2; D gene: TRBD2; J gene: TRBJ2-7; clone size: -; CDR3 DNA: TGTGCCAGCAGTCCCGTTAGCGGGAAGAAGGACGAGCAGTACTTC; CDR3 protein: CASSPVSGKKDEQYF
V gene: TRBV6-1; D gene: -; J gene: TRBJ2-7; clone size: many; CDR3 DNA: TGTGCCAGCAGTGACCTGGGGGCTACTGACTACGAGCAGTACTTC; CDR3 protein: CASSDLGATDYEQYF
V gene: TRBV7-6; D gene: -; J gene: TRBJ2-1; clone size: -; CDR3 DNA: TGTGCCAGCGGTCCCGTACAGGCCCCTTACAATGAGCAGTTCTTC; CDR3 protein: CASGPVQAPYNEQFF
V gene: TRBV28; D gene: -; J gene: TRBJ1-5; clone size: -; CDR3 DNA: TGTGCCAGCAGTTTTAACTTCGGCGGAAATCAGCCCCAGCATTTT; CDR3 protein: CASSFNFGGNQPQHF
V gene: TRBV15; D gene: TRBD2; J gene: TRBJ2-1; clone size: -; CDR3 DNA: TGTGCCACCAGCAGAGATAGGAGCGGGAGGGTCGATGAGCAGTTCTTC; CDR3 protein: CATSRDRSGRVDEQFF
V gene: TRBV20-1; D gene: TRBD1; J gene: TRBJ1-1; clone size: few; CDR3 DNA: TGCAGTGCTAGGGCAGGGGGCGAGAACACTGAAGCTTTCTTT; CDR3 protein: CSARAGGENTEAFF
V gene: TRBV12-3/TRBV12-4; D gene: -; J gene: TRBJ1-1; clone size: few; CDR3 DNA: TGTGCCAGCAGTTTTCAAGAATTGAACACTGAAGCTTTCTTT; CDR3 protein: CASSFQELNTEAFF
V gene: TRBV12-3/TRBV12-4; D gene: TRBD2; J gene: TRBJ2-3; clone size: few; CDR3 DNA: TGTGCCAGCAGTCCCTCCGGACTAGCCTCTTACAAAGATACGCAGTATTTT; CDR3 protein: CASSPSGLASYKDTQYF
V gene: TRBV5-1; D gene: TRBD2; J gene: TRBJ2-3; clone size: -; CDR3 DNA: TGCGCCAGCAGCATCCAGCGGGGGGCCACAGATACGCAGTATTTT; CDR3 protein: CASSIQRGATDTQYF
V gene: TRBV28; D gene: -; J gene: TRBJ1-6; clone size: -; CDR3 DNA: TGTGCCAGCAGTTTCATTCGGGGCGGGAATTCACCCCTCCACTTT; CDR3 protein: CASSFIRGGNSPLHF
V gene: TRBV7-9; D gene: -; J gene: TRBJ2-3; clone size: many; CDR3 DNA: TGTGCCAGCAGCCCCGTAGCAGATACGCAGTATTTT; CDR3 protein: CASSPVADTQYF
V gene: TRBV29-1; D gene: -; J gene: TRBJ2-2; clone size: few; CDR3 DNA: TGCAGCGTTGAAAGCCACGGGTTGACCGGGGAGCTGTTTTTT; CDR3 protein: CSVESHGLTGELFF
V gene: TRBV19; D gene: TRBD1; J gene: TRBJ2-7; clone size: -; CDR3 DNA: TGTGCCAGTAGTAGACAGGGGCCTTTCTACGAGCAGTACTTC; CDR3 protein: CASSRQGPFYEQYF
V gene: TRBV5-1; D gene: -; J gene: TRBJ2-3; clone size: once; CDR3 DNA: TGCGCCAGCAGCTCTCGACCCGCCCCTAGCACAGATACGCAGTATTTT; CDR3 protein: CASSSRPAPSTDTQYF
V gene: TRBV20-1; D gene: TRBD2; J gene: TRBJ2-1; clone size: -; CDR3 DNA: TGCAGTGCTAGAGGACTAGCGCAGTTCTTC; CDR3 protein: CSARGLAQFF
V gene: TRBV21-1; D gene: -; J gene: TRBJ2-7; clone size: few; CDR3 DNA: TGTGCCAGCAGCAAGATTGCTTGCGGATACGAGCAGTACTTC; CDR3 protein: CASSKIACGYEQYF
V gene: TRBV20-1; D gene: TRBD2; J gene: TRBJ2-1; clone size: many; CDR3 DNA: TGCAGTGACGGGACTAGCGGCTACAATGAGCAGTTCTTC; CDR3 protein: CSDGTSGYNEQFF
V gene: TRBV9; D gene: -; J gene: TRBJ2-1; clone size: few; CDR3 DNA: TGTGCCAGCAGCCTCAGGGAGGCTGAGCAGTTCTTC; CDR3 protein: CASSLREAEQFF
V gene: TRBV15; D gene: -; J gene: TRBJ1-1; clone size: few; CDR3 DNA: TGTGCCACCAGCAACCCCCGCCCCACTGAAGCTTTCTTT; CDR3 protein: CATSNPRPTEAFF
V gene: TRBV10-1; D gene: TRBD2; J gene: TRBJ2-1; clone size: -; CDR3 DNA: TGCGCCAGCAGTGATAGGTACGGACTAGTTACTGAGCAGTTCTTC; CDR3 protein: CASSDRYGLVTEQFF
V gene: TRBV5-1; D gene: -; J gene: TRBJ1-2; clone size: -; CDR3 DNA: TGCGCCAGCAGCTTGCAGTCGGCTGCTAACTATGGCTACACCTTC; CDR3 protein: CASSLQSAANYGYTF
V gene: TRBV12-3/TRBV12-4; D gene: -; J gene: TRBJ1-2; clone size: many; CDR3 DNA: TGTGCCAGCAGTTTAGGTGGCAGGCCCTATGGCTACACCTTC; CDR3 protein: CASSLGGRPYGYTF
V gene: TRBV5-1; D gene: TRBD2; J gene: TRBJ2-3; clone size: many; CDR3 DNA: TGCGCCAGCAGCTTGGGGGCTAGCGGGGTCACAGATACGCAGTATTTT; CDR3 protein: CASSLGASGVTDTQYF
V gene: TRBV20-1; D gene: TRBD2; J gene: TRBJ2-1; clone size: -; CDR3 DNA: TGCAGTGCTAGAGGCTCCGCTAGTAGCGGGGGGATTCAGAATGAGCAGTTCTTC; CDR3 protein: CSARGSASSGGIQNEQFF
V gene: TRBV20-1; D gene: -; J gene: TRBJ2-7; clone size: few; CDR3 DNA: TGCAGTGCCCCGAGGAGGCCCCCAATGTACGAGCAGTACTTC; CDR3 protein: CSAPRRPPMYEQYF
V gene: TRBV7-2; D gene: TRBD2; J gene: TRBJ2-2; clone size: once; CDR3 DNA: TGTGCCAGCAGGTTAAGCGGGGATACCGGGGAGCTGTTTTTT; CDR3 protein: CASRLSGDTGELFF
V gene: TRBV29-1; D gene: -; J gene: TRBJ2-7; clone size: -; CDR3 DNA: TGCAGCGCTGGACAGTCGGGCTACGAGCAGTACTTC; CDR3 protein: CSAGQSGYEQYF
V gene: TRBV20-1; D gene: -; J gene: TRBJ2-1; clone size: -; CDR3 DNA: TGCAGTGCTAGCCTCTCCGGGACTGCCGCCACCAATGAGCAGTTCTTC; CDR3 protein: CSASLSGTAATNEQFF
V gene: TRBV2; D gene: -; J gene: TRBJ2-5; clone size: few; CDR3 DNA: TGTGCCAGCAGTGAAAGGGGCACTGGTGCCCAGTACTTC; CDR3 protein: CASSERGTGAQYF
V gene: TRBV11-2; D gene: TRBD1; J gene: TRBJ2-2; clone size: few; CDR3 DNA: TGTGCCAGCAGCTTCTACCCCCCGGGACAGGGTTTCGGGGAGCTGTTTTTT; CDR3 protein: CASSFYPPGQGFGELFF
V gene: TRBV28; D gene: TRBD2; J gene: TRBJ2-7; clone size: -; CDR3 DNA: TGTGCCAGCAGGCCCTCGACTAGCAACCACGAGCAGTACTTC; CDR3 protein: CASRPSTSNHEQYF
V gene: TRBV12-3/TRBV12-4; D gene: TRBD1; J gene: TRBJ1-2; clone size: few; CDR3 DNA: TGTGCCAGCGGGTGGACAGGAGTGGGCTATGGCTACACCTTC; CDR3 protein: CASGWTGVGYGYTF
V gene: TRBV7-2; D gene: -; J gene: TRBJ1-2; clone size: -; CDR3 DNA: TGTGCCAGCAGCTTTCTTCTTGTCGGCGACCGCTATGGCTACACCTTC; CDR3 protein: CASSFLLVGDRYGYTF
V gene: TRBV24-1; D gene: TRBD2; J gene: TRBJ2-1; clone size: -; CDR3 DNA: TGTGCCACCAGTCCCGGGACTAGCGGGAGAGGTGAGCAGTTCTTC; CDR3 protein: CATSPGTSGRGEQFF
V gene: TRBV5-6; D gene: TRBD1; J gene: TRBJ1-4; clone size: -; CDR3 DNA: TGTGCCAGCAGCTTGTCACAGGGGACGGGGAATGAAAAACTGTTTTTT; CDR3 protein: CASSLSQGTGNEKLFF
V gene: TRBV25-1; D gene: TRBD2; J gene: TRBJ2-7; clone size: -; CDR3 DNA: TGTGCCAGCAGTGAATACCGGACTAGCGACTCCTACGAGCAGTACTTC; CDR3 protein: CASSEYRTSDSYEQYF
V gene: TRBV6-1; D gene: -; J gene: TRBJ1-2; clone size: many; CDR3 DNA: TGTGCCAGCAGTGAAGGGATAAAAGGGGTTGGCTACACCTTC; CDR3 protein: CASSEGIKGVGYTF